This is a list of T cell receptor beta chains from one sample in a study of shared clonotypes between healthy human individuals. Some clones are missing from TCRdb's copy, which holds only in-frame ones; the method was immunoSEQ multiplex PCR. The sample has about 2 million clones; about 95% are singletons. Material for sequencing was naive CD8+ T cells sorted from blood. The receptors were gathered from a young man in good health. The CDR3 runs from the conserved cysteine through the conserved F or W. A D gene is named only where the DNA matches it firmly. Expanded clones are given a class, and other clones once, few, many or no size at all.

j_call d_call clone_size v_call cdr3_aa cdr3_nt
TRBJ2-5 - - TRBV7-6 CASSRYSAPRETQYF TGTGCCAGCAGCCGGTACTCAGCGCCTCGGGAGACCCAGTACTTC
TRBJ2-7 TRBD1 - TRBV9 CASSVSGGGSYEQYF TGTGCCAGCAGCGTTTCAGGGGGCGGATCCTACGAGCAGTACTTC
TRBJ2-2 - - TRBV4-1 CASSTHTNTGELFF TGCGCCAGCAGCACCCATACGAACACCGGGGAGCTGTTTTTT
TRBJ2-3 - - TRBV7-9 CASRGGTDTQYF TGTGCCAGTCGAGGAGGCACAGATACGCAGTATTTT
TRBJ2-5 TRBD1 - TRBV10-3 CAISATGGSQETQYF TGTGCCATCAGTGCAACAGGGGGATCCCAAGAGACCCAGTACTTC
TRBJ1-2 TRBD1 - TRBV19 CASTPKPTGNYGYTF TGTGCCAGTACCCCTAAACCGACAGGGAACTATGGCTACACCTTC
TRBJ1-1 - - TRBV28 CASSFGLNTEAFF TGTGCCAGCAGTTTTGGGCTGAACACTGAAGCTTTCTTT
TRBJ1-2 TRBD1 - TRBV10-1 CASGSGTGGCYGYTF TGCGCCAGCGGATCCGGGACAGGGGGCTGCTATGGCTACACCTTC
TRBJ1-3 - - TRBV10-2 CASGMGTYSGNTIYF TGCGCCAGCGGGATGGGGACCTACTCTGGAAACACCATATATTTT
TRBJ2-1 TRBD2 once TRBV5-1 CASSPRLAGYSYNEQFF TGCGCCAGCAGCCCCCGACTAGCGGGTTACTCCTACAATGAGCAGTTCTTC
TRBJ2-3 TRBD2 - TRBV10-3 CAITPWAGGSTDTQYF TGTGCCATCACTCCTTGGGCGGGGGGGTCGACAGATACGCAGTATTTT
TRBJ2-1 - - TRBV2 CASSEDGGGYNEQFF TGTGCCAGCAGTGAAGACGGGGGAGGTTACAATGAGCAGTTCTTC
TRBJ1-1 - - TRBV19 CASSIVPGATEAFF TGTGCCAGTAGTATAGTCCCAGGGGCCACTGAAGCTTTCTTT
TRBJ2-1 - - TRBV11-3 CASSLAPSYEQFF TGTGCCAGCAGCTTAGCCCCCAGTTATGAGCAGTTCTTC
TRBJ1-2 - - TRBV19 CASNFRGADGYTF TGTGCCAGTAACTTCCGGGGGGCTGATGGCTACACCTTC
TRBJ2-1 - - TRBV9 CASSGSGASYNEQFF TGTGCCAGCAGCGGTAGCGGAGCCTCCTACAATGAGCAGTTCTTC
TRBJ1-2 TRBD1 - TRBV6-5 CASSPGTDGYYGYTF TGTGCCAGCAGTCCGGGGACAGATGGCTACTATGGCTACACCTTC
TRBJ1-1 - once TRBV6-6 CASWGGVEAFF TGTGCCAGCTGGGGAGGGGTTGAAGCTTTCTTT
TRBJ2-2 TRBD2 - TRBV5-6 CASSLRAGGRVGITGELFF TGTGCCAGCAGCTTGAGGGCGGGAGGTCGCGTAGGGATCACCGGGGAGCTGTTTTTT
TRBJ2-3 TRBD1 - TRBV27 CASSLWYTGGSTDTQYF TGTGCCAGCAGTTTGTGGTACACAGGGGGTAGCACAGATACGCAGTATTTT
TRBJ1-2 TRBD1 - TRBV27 CATRQGGDGYTF TGTGCCACCCGACAGGGAGGTGATGGCTACACCTTC
TRBJ2-2 - - TRBV9 CASSVRGAEAGELFF TGTGCCAGCAGCGTACGGGGGGCAGAGGCCGGGGAGCTGTTTTTT
TRBJ2-2 - - TRBV7-9 CASSPGGVETGELFF TGTGCCAGCAGCCCTGGAGGGGTCGAAACCGGGGAGCTGTTTTTT
TRBJ2-7 TRBD1 few TRBV9 CASSAGQGLHEQYF TGTGCCAGCAGCGCGGGACAGGGGCTCCACGAGCAGTACTTC
TRBJ2-7 TRBD2 - TRBV10-3 CAISDEASGVREQYF TGTGCCATCAGTGACGAGGCTAGCGGGGTCCGCGAGCAGTACTTC
TRBJ1-2 - - TRBV29-1 CSVDDGSYGYTF TGCAGCGTTGATGACGGGTCCTATGGCTACACCTTC
TRBJ2-7 - - TRBV4-1 CASSQDQRVHEQYF TGCGCCAGCAGCCAAGATCAGAGGGTCCACGAGCAGTACTTC
TRBJ2-7 - - TRBV6-5 CASSYTEGAGEQYF TGTGCCAGCAGTTACACGGAGGGCGCTGGCGAGCAGTACTTC
TRBJ1-1 - - TRBV29-1 CSVGLTEAFF TGCAGCGTTGGCCTTACTGAAGCTTTCTTT
TRBJ2-7 - - TRBV5-6 CASSLGGNSYEQYF TGTGCCAGCAGCTTGGGGGGAAACTCCTACGAGCAGTACTTC
TRBJ2-7 TRBD2 - TRBV30 CAWSGELAGGYEQYF TGTGCCTGGAGCGGGGAACTAGCGGGAGGGTACGAGCAGTACTTC
TRBJ2-1 - - TRBV6-5 CASSTPGNEQFF TGTGCCAGCAGTACGCCAGGGAATGAGCAGTTCTTC
TRBJ1-1 - - TRBV13 CASSLSEEGLGTEAFF TGTGCCAGCAGCTTATCAGAGGAAGGGTTGGGCACTGAAGCTTTCTTT
TRBJ2-7 - - TRBV27 CASSLSYYSYEQYF TGTGCCAGCAGTTTATCGTACTACTCCTACGAGCAGTACTTC
TRBJ1-2 - - TRBV10-2 CASTEQAHYGYTF TGCGCCAGCACTGAGCAGGCCCACTATGGCTACACCTTC
TRBJ2-7 TRBD2 - TRBV9 CASWNQRGYEQYF TGTGCCAGCTGGAACCAGCGGGGCTACGAGCAGTACTTC
TRBJ2-3 - - TRBV4-3 CASSRVTGKADTQYF TGCGCCAGCAGCCGCGTAACAGGGAAGGCAGATACGCAGTATTTT
TRBJ1-2 TRBD1 - TRBV7-6 CASSLGGTGRDGWAGYTF TGTGCCAGCAGCTTGGGGGGGACAGGGAGGGACGGATGGGCTGGCTACACCTTC